These 19 T cell receptor beta chains were sequenced from one sample in a study of follicular helper T cells after annual influenza vaccination. Time point denoted: 2015-2016 season, pre-vaccination. TCRdb keeps only in-frame clones here, not all; method: immunoSEQ multiplex PCR. The data hold roughly 5,100 clones, with roughly four fifths observed a single time. The sequences come from CXCR5- memory CD4+ T cells sorted from blood, collected on the day of influenza vaccination. The receptor set was obtained from an adult who received the influenza vaccine.

The J gene is TRBJ2-5, the V gene TRBV11-2; D call uncertain. This CDR3 comprises 14 residues. Per the germline V gene, CDR1 is SGHAT and CDR2 is FQNNGV. Trimming removed 0 bases from V and 7 bases from J, with 12 bases in between. In DNA, the CDR3 is TGTGCCAGCAGCTTAGACCGGTCCCCGGCGACCCAGTACTTC. The encoded protein is CASSLDRSPATQYF.

The V call is TRBV5-5, the J call TRBJ2-1, with TRBD2 as a possible D gene (7 bases). Germline CDR1 SGHKS, CDR2 YYEKEE (reference sequence). This CDR3 region has 15 residues. Trimming took 0 bases from V and 7 from J, leaving 14 bases between them. This chain's CDR3 is CASSLGAGAKNEQFF. The CDR3 DNA sequence: TGTGCCAGCAGCTTGGGGGCGGGGGCAAAAAATGAGCAGTTCTTC.

The rearrangement links TRBV6-1 to TRBJ2-5; maybe TRBD1 (6 bases). Germline CDR1 is MNHNS and CDR2 is SASEGT. CDR3 size: 15 residues. The V and J ends lost 2 bases and 5 bases respectively, with 15 bases between them. The CDR3 bases are TGTGCCAGCAGTGAAAGTCAGGGGCCGGGGGAGACCCAGTACTTC. Its translation: CASSESQGPGETQYF.

V usage is TRBV5-3 and J usage is TRBJ2-1; 7 bases agree with TRBD1. TRBV5-3 is labeled an ORF, and its function is uncertain. This CDR3 spans 14 amino acids. Germline trimming cut 5 bases from V and 7 bases from J; bases unmatched to any gene: 9. The CDR3 nucleotides are TGTGCCAGAAGTCTGACAGGGTATCGGAATGAGCAGTTCTTC. Translating it yields CARSLTGYRNEQFF.

The rearrangement joins TRBV9 to TRBJ2-5; D gene unclear. V lost 0 bases and J 1 base, leaving 10 bases between the germline ends. Germline lookup yields CDR1 SGDLS and CDR2 YYNGEE. The CDR3 spans 15 residues. For the CDR3, the DNA is TGTGCCAGCAGCGTAGGAACCGGGTCCCAAGAGACCCAGTACTTC. This encodes CASSVGTGSQETQYF.

The chain carries TRBV6-6 and TRBJ1-1; D unclear. The germline CDR1 and CDR2 sequences are MNHNY and SVGAGI (reference sequence). The V end was cut by 6 bases, the J end by 0 bases, with 8 bases between. This CDR3 region has 13 residues. The CDR3 is CASSHQMNTEAFF. DNA of the CDR3: TGTGCCAGCAGCCACCAGATGAACACTGAAGCTTTCTTT.

This clone came up once. The chain recombines TRBV11-2 with TRBJ2-3; TRBD2 agrees at 8 bases. The germline V gene has CDR1 SGHAT and CDR2 FQNNGV. V lost 3 bases and J lost 1; bases outside the gene matches: 12. This CDR3 is built from 18 residues. The CDR3, as DNA: TGTGCCAGCAGCTTGCCATTCTTAAGACTAGCGCGCACAGATACGCAGTATTTT. It codes for CASSLPFLRLARTDTQYF.

The V and J genes are TRBV5-1 and TRBJ2-7; 10 bases line up with TRBD2. This CDR3 spans 16 amino acids. Germline V gene lookup returns CDR1 SGHRS and CDR2 YFSETQ. The V segment lost 4 bases and the J segment 0 bases; nucleotides outside the gene matches: 7. This chain's CDR3 is CASSTLAGDLSYEQYF. The CDR3 coding sequence is TGCGCCAGCAGCACGCTAGCGGGGGACCTCTCCTACGAGCAGTACTTC.

This rearrangement joins TRBV5-7 to TRBJ2-3, with D unclear. TRBV5-7 is identified as an open reading frame with a role that is uncertain. This CDR3 has 16 amino acids. V shed 3 bases and J shed 0 bases, with 14 bases lying between them. The CDR3 region has the DNA TGTGCCAGCAGCTCTCTCCGGCGATTTAGCACAGATACGCAGTATTTT. Amino acids: CASSSLRRFSTDTQYF.

The chain recombines TRBV7-9 with TRBJ2-1; the match to TRBD1 covers 9 bases. V shed 0 bases, J shed 5 bases, and the junction held 5 bases outside the gene matches. The germline V gene encodes CDR1 SEHNR and CDR2 FQNEAQ (reference sequence). The CDR3 is 16 residues long. The CDR3 nucleotides are TGTGCCAGCAGCTTAGCGGGACAGGGCGCGAACAATGAGCAGTTCTTC. Translated, it gives CASSLAGQGANNEQFF.

The chain combines TRBV18 with TRBJ2-5; 8 bases agree with TRBD2. Germline V gene sequence: CDR1 KGHSH, CDR2 LQKENI. The V and J ends lost 3 bases and 5 bases, in that order; junction bases with no gene match: 2. This CDR3 has 13 amino acids. CDR3 DNA sequence: TGTGCCAGCTCACCGACTAGCGAGGAGACCCAGTACTTC. It codes for CASSPTSEETQYF.

The chain links TRBV2 to TRBJ2-1; tentative D call: TRBD2 (6 bases). V lost 7 bases and J lost 12, with 16 bases in between. Germline V gene lookup returns CDR1 SNHLY and CDR2 FYNNEI. The CDR3 sequence is 12 residues long. CDR3 DNA sequence: TGTGCCAGCACCCTTGAAAGGGGAGGGCAGTTCTTC. It encodes CASTLERGGQFF.

This sequence joins TRBV6-5 and TRBJ1-2, with D unclear. Germline V gene lookup returns CDR1 MNHEY and CDR2 SVGAGI. CDR3 length: 15 residues. The germline V and J ends were trimmed by 2 bases and 6 bases, with 16 bases remaining between them. The CDR3 reads CASSYVGGGKDGYTF. CDR3 coding DNA: TGTGCCAGCAGTTACGTTGGAGGCGGCAAAGATGGCTACACCTTC.

The V gene is TRBV6-1, the J gene TRBJ1-3; maybe TRBD1 (6 bases). With 2 bases removed from V and 5 bases from J, the gap between germline ends came to 13 bases. CDR3 length: 15 residues. From germline, CDR1 is MNHNS and CDR2 SASEGT. The CDR3 loop is CASSEFRGGRNTIYF. The CDR3 nucleotides are TGTGCCAGCAGTGAATTCAGGGGTGGTAGAAACACCATATATTTT.

The chain is built from TRBV18 and TRBJ1-1; TRBD1 might be the D (6 bases). V lost 3 bases to trimming and J lost 4 bases, with 12 bases between them. CDR1 KGHSH and CDR2 LQKENI come from the germline V gene. The CDR3 spans 14 residues. The DNA of the CDR3 is TGTGCCAGCTCACCGTGGGGGGCTGGCACTGAAGCTTTCTTT. This translates into CASSPWGAGTEAFF.

The rearrangement links TRBV7-2 to TRBJ2-5; D is uncertain. V was shortened by 3 bases and J by 3 bases, with 11 bases between the two germline ends. CDR3 length: 14 residues. Germline V gives CDR1 SGHTA, CDR2 FQGNSA. The CDR3 nucleotides read TGTGCCAGCAGCTTCGTCCGGACCGAAGAGACCCAGTACTTC. Encoded protein: CASSFVRTEETQYF. The full variable domain, in which reference TRBV7-2 and TRBJ2-5 provide the parts outside the CDR3, is GAGVSQSPSNKVTEKGKDVELRCDPISGHTALYWYRQSLGQGLEFLIYFQGNSAPDKSGLPSDRFSAERTGGSVSTLTIQRTQQEDSAVYLCASSFVRTEETQYFGPGTRLLVL.

For this clone: One end of the junction fails to match germline, which may point to a read error. V is TRBV7-7 and J is TRBJ2-2; 16 positions agree with TRBD2. The CDR3 runs 18 residues. Germline V gene lookup returns CDR1 SSHAT and CDR2 FNYEAQ (reference sequence). The CDR3: CASSRGTSGREGTGELFF. The CDR3 nucleotides read TGTGCTAGCAGCCGGGGGACTAGCGGGAGGGAAGGCACCGGGGAGCTGTTTTTT.

The V and J genes are TRBV4-1 and TRBJ2-3, with 7 bases aligning to TRBD1. CDR1 is MGHRA and CDR2 is YSYEKL in the germline V gene. With 6 bases clipped from V and 9 bases from J, the junction kept 9 bases outside the gene matches. This CDR3 region has 13 residues. The CDR3 spells CASSNTGQLTQYF. In DNA form, the CDR3 reads TGCGCCAGCAGTAACACGGGACAGCTGACGCAGTATTTT.

The CDR3 DNA follows: TGTGCCAGCAGCACCCGGACTAGCGCGAGCTCCTACAATGAGCAGTTCTTC. Amino acids: CASSTRTSASSYNEQFF. The chain carries TRBV11-2 and TRBJ2-1; 9 positions match TRBD2. The junction had 8 bases not matched to a gene; V was cut back by 5 bases and J by 0 bases. The CDR3 has 17 residues. Germline assignment: CDR1 SGHAT and CDR2 FQNNGV.